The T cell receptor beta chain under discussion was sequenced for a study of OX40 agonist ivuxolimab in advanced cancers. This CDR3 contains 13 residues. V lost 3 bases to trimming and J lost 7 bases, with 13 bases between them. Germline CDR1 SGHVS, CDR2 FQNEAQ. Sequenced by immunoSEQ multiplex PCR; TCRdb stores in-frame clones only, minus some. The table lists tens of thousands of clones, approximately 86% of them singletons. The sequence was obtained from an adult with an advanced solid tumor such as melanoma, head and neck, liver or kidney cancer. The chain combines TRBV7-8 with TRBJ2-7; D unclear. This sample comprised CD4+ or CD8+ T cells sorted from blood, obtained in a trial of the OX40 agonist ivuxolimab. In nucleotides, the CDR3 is TGTGCCAGCAGCTTGCGTGCCCCAAGAGAGCAGTACTTC. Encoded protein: CASSLRAPREQYF.